A selection of T cell receptor beta chains follows, all from one sample in a study of cytomegalovirus exposure and HLA in healthy donors. The table came from immunoSEQ multiplex PCR; TCRdb's copy has only in-frame clones and leaves some out. Here the sample spans roughly 130,000 clones, over 70% being singletons. The sequenced sample consisted of PBMCs. These receptors all come from a middle-aged woman in good health and CMV-seropositive. Each CDR3 is given with its conserved first and last residue. Fields, in order: J gene, V gene, clone size, D gene, CDR3 protein, CDR3 DNA. D genes are given only for firm matches. Clone size, where shown, is once, few, many, or a class for clones that have expanded.

TRBJ2-3,TRBV29-1,NA,NA,CSVGLSTDTQYF,TGCAGCGTAGGACTGTCCACAGATACGCAGTATTTT
TRBJ1-3,TRBV9,NA,NA,CASSVVGGSSGNTIYF,TGTGCCAGCAGCGTAGTTGGAGGGAGCTCTGGAAACACCATATATTTT
TRBJ1-4,TRBV7-9,NA,TRBD1,CASSLAGGWEKLFF,TGTGCCAGCAGCTTAGCAGGGGGCTGGGAAAAACTGTTTTTT
TRBJ1-4,TRBV7-9,few,NA,CASSFTGEKLFF,TGTGCCAGCAGCTTTACTGGTGAGAAACTGTTTTTT
TRBJ1-1,TRBV11-1,NA,NA,CASSHTPRENTEAFF,TGTGCCAGCAGCCATACCCCTCGGGAGAACACTGAAGCTTTCTTT
TRBJ1-5,TRBV9,NA,NA,CASRGPIQPQHF,TGTGCCAGCCGGGGTCCTATACAGCCCCAGCATTTT
TRBJ2-7,TRBV18,NA,TRBD1,CASSPRDSAYEQYF,TGTGCCAGCTCACCCCGGGACAGCGCCTACGAGCAGTACTTC
TRBJ2-2,TRBV29-1,once,NA,CSVRSGNANTGELFF,TGCAGCGTTCGGTCAGGGAATGCGAACACCGGGGAGCTGTTTTTT
TRBJ1-4,TRBV4-2,NA,TRBD1,CASSQAAGQGGEKLFF,TGTGCCAGCAGCCAAGCCGCGGGACAGGGAGGGGAAAAACTGTTTTTT
TRBJ2-5,TRBV18,NA,NA,CASSASSGVRGETQYF,TGTGCCAGCTCAGCTTCCTCCGGGGTAAGAGGAGAGACCCAGTACTTC
TRBJ2-1,TRBV28,NA,TRBD1,CESQGDRYNEQFF,TGCGAATCTCAGGGGGATCGGTACAATGAGCAGTTCTTC
TRBJ1-1,TRBV15,NA,TRBD1,CATSRRGRGSREAFF,TGTGCCACCAGCAGAAGGGGCAGGGGGTCAAGGGAGGCTTTCTTT
TRBJ1-1,TRBV5-1,NA,NA,CASSNGALSLATEAFF,TGCGCCAGCAGTAATGGGGCCCTTAGCTTGGCCACTGAAGCTTTCTTT
TRBJ2-3,TRBV7-6,NA,TRBD2,CASSLGVTSGADTQYF,TGTGCCAGCAGCTTAGGAGTGACTAGCGGTGCAGATACGCAGTATTTT
TRBJ1-2,TRBV28,NA,NA,CASRLTGNYGYTF,TGTGCCAGCAGACTCACAGGGAACTATGGCTACACCTTC
TRBJ1-6,TRBV4-1,once,NA,CASSQDRSTGFSPLHF,TGCGCCAGCAGCCAAGATCGGTCAACAGGGTTTTCACCCCTCCACTTT
TRBJ2-7,TRBV20-1,NA,NA,CSAEVSYEQYF,TGCAGTGCCGAGGTCTCCTACGAGCAGTACTTC
TRBJ2-7,TRBV7-9,once,NA,CASAPGVTYEQYF,TGTGCCTCCGCCCCCGGGGTAACCTACGAGCAGTACTTC
TRBJ2-7,TRBV4-3,once,NA,CASSQGYPGESYEQYF,TGCGCCAGCAGCCAAGGCTACCCAGGCGAGTCCTACGAGCAGTACTTC
TRBJ2-7,TRBV11-2,NA,TRBD1,CASSPIDRGNEQYF,TGTGCCAGCAGCCCGATAGACAGGGGAAACGAGCAGTACTTC
TRBJ1-1,TRBV7-2,once,NA,CASSLRQYMNTEAFF,TGTGCCAGCAGCCTGCGACAGTACATGAACACTGAAGCTTTCTTT
TRBJ1-2,TRBV28,few,TRBD1,CASSAGTGVLYGYTF,TGTGCCAGCAGTGCCGGGACAGGAGTCCTCTATGGCTACACCTTC
TRBJ1-2,TRBV2,NA,TRBD1,CASSETGQVTHGYTF,TGTGCCAGCAGTGAAACGGGACAGGTAACTCATGGCTACACCTTC
TRBJ2-1,TRBV10-3,NA,TRBD2,CAISDGLAGGNEQFF,TGTGCCATCAGTGACGGACTAGCGGGGGGGAATGAGCAGTTCTTC
TRBJ1-3,TRBV7-9,NA,NA,CASSLRVAGLTGNTIYF,TGTGCCAGCAGCTTACGAGTAGCGGGATTAACTGGAAACACCATATATTTT
TRBJ2-7,TRBV7-2,NA,TRBD1,CASSLAHRDRAYEQYF,TGTGCCAGCAGCTTAGCTCACCGGGACAGAGCCTACGAGCAGTACTTC
TRBJ1-1,TRBV6-1,few,NA,CASIGHREAFF,TGTGCCAGCATCGGACATCGTGAAGCTTTCTTT
TRBJ1-1,TRBV19,once,TRBD1,CASSNRQGGYTEAFF,TGTGCCAGTAGTAATCGACAGGGAGGTTACACTGAAGCTTTCTTT
TRBJ2-1,TRBV18,NA,NA,CASSPRGSEQFF,TGTGCCAGCTCCCCCCGAGGGTCTGAGCAGTTCTTC